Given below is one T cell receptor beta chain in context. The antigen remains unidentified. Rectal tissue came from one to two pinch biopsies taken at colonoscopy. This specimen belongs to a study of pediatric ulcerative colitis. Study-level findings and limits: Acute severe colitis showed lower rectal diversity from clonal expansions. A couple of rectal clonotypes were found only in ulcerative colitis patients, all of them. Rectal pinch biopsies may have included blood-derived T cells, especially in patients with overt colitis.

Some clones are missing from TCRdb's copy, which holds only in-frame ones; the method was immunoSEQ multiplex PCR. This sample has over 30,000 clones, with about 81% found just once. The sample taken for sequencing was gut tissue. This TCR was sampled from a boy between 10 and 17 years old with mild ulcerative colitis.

CDR3 nucleotides: TGTGCCTGGAGTCCGGGGGTGGGAGCCTATGGCTACACCTTC. This codes for CAWSPGVGAYGYTF. This chain uses TRBV30 with TRBJ1-2; possible D gene TRBD1, 5 bases. The CDR3 runs to 14 residues. Per the germline V gene, CDR1 is GTSNPN and CDR2 is SVGIG (reference sequence). V lost 2 bases and J lost 4, with 14 bases in between.